This T cell receptor beta chain appears in the sequencing data of a study of blood T cell repertoires in COVID-19. Study-level background: PBMCs, B-cell-depleted T cells, or T cells provided the cDNA or gDNA that made up the material.

Across 24 US areas, participants ranged in age from about 18 to 100 years. Participant reports of clinical history set cohort assignment. The V and J ends lost 6 bases and 2 bases, in that order; junction bases with no gene match: 8. CDR1 is SQVTM and CDR2 is ANQGSEA in the germline V gene. The CDR3 spans 14 residues. Source study methods: Amplification with reference gene primers provided the estimates of nucleated cell counts. Sequencing used immunoSEQ multiplex PCR; TCRdb keeps in-frame clones, though not all of them. The V and J calls and clone size come from that table; D and trimming were worked out from the DNA. This table has about 400,000 clones, approximately 91% appearing once.

The sequencing input was PBMCs or T cells enriched from blood (not recorded which). V gene TRBV29-1 combines with J gene TRBJ2-7; 9 bases match TRBD1. The source is a woman aged 40 to 50 with acute COVID-19. The CDR3 loop reads CSVGPGQGTYEQYF. The CDR3 coding sequence is TGCAGCGTGGGACCGGGACAGGGCACCTACGAGCAGTACTTC.